Presented here are 9 T cell receptor beta chains from one specimen sequenced in a study of vaccination and CD4 T cells after COVID-19. The Oncomine TCR Beta short-read assay sequenced DNA from cultured CD4+ T cells. MiXCR was run by TCRdb on the PCR reads, yielding one entry per CDR3 protein. The sample carries 10,000 to 15,000 distinct CDR3 sequences, 60% to 85% recorded once. Treatment of the sample: approximately nine-day PBMC culture with coronavirus spike peptide pools or control peptides (ViraFEST assay). No antigens are known for them. The sequenced sample consisted of CD4+ T cells from blood, cultured in vitro. The receptors were sampled from a human donor who had recovered from COVID-19.

The chain joins TRBV15 to TRBJ1-6, with D unclear. Germline CDR1 LNHNV, CDR2 YYDKDF (reference sequence). Trimming stripped 5 bases from V and 10 bases from J, with 21 bases between. This CDR3 region has 16 residues. CDR3 coding DNA: TGTGCCACCAGCCCGCCCCTAGCCTTCCGGGGATCACCCCTCCACTTT. Protein product: CATSPPLAFRGSPLHF.

The chain couples TRBV27 to TRBJ1-2; D uncertain. The V end was cut by 1 base, the J end by 3 bases, with 6 bases between. CDR1 MNHEY and CDR2 SMNVEV come from the germline V gene (reference sequence). The CDR3 length is 13 residues. The CDR3 reads CASSLYRYYGYTF. CDR3 in DNA: TGTGCCAGCAGTTTATACAGATACTATGGCTACACCTTC.

CDR3 amino acids: CSARRPVSEAFF. The CDR3 DNA reads TGCAGTGCTAGACGCCCGGTTTCAGAAGCTTTCTTT. This chain connects TRBV20-1 to TRBJ1-1; D uncertain. There are 12 residues in the CDR3. From germline, CDR1 is DFQATT and CDR2 SNEGSKA (reference sequence). V gave up 2 bases and J gave up 8 bases, with 12 bases separating them.

V is TRBV19 and J is TRBJ2-4, with TRBD2 as a possible D gene (6 bases). CDR1 is LNHDA, CDR2 SQIVND, per germline (reference sequence). This CDR3 is built from 15 residues. The ends were cut back, 9 bases at V and 4 bases at J, with 19 bases in the middle. CDR3 residues: CASQGRRDPKNIQYF. Here the CDR3 DNA reads TGTGCCAGCCAAGGGCGGAGGGACCCAAAAAACATTCAGTACTTC.

The V call is TRBV7-8, the J call TRBJ2-6, with no clear D. Per germline, CDR1 SGHVS and CDR2 FQNEAQ. The CDR3 runs 14 residues. Trimming stripped 4 bases from V and 0 bases from J, with 4 bases between. In DNA form, the CDR3 reads TGTGCCAGCAGCTATCTCTCTGGGGCCAACGTCCTGACTTTC. Its protein is CASSYLSGANVLTF.

DNA for the CDR3: TGTGCCAGCTCCCCGGGCGGGGAGACCCAGTACTTC. Translation: CASSPGGETQYF. The genes are TRBV18 and TRBJ2-5; weak D call: TRBD2 (5 bases). The CDR3 consists of 12 residues. Per the germline V gene, CDR1 is KGHSH and CDR2 is LQKENI. Trimming removed 6 bases at V and 5 bases at J, with 10 bases between.

CDR3 DNA sequence: TGTGCCAGCCCTAGCGGGAGGGCCCGAACCGGGGAGCTGTTTTTT. Residues: CASPSGRARTGELFF. The rearrangement uses TRBV11-2 and TRBJ2-2; TRBD2 agrees at 12 bases. The CDR3 covers 15 residues. Germline lookup yields CDR1 SGHAT and CDR2 FQNNGV. Losses at the gene ends were 8 bases for V and 5 bases for J; bases not matched to a gene: 6.

The rearrangement links TRBV7-9 to TRBJ1-2; a possible D gene is TRBD1 (5 bases). Per the germline V gene, CDR1 is SEHNR and CDR2 is FQNEAQ (reference sequence). The CDR3 totals 11 residues. The V and J ends lost 5 bases and 10 bases respectively, with 11 bases between them. CDR3 nucleotides: TGTGCCAGCAGCCGCGGGGGGGACTACACCTTC. Amino acid sequence: CASSRGGDYTF.

The gene calls are TRBV30 and TRBJ2-7, with TRBD2 matching over 7 bases. Germline V CDR1 and CDR2: GTSNPN, SVGIG (reference sequence). V was pared by 4 bases and J by 2 bases, with 2 bases of the junction left unmatched. CDR3 length equals 12 residues. The CDR3 protein is CAWTAGAYEQYF. The CDR3, as DNA: TGTGCCTGGACGGCGGGGGCCTACGAGCAGTACTTC. Supplemented by reference TRBV30 and TRBJ2-7, the full variable domain reads SQTIHQWPATLVQPVGSPLSLECTVEGTSNPNLYWYRQAAGRGLQLLFYSVGIGQISSEVPQNLSASRPQDRQFILSSKKLLLSDSGFYLCAWTAGAYEQYFGPGTRLTVT.